Listed below are T cell receptor beta chains from one sample, sequenced in a study of blood T cell repertoires in COVID-19. Clones were sequenced by immunoSEQ multiplex PCR, and TCRdb holds only the in-frame ones, with some missing. The sample holds about 210,000 clones, roughly four fifths seen once. What was sequenced was peripheral blood. Every receptor here comes from a woman aged 40 to 50 with acute or convalescent COVID-19. Each CDR3 is given with its conserved first and last residue. Fields, in order: CDR3 protein, CDR3 length, V gene, J gene.

CDR3aa: CASSWEGDWSGKTYEQYF; len: 18; v_gene: TRBV2; j_gene: TRBJ2-7
CDR3aa: CASSPTSGSGYTF; len: 13; v_gene: TRBV5-1; j_gene: TRBJ1-2
CDR3aa: CASSQVAAWETQYF; len: 14; v_gene: TRBV14; j_gene: TRBJ2-5
CDR3aa: CASTRSGANVLTF; len: 13; v_gene: TRBV19; j_gene: TRBJ2-6
CDR3aa: CAWGTGSEAFF; len: 11; v_gene: TRBV30; j_gene: TRBJ1-1
CDR3aa: CASSQGRGRTEAFF; len: 14; v_gene: TRBV3-1/TRBV3-2; j_gene: TRBJ1-1
CDR3aa: CASSVEGQGNTIYF; len: 14; v_gene: TRBV9; j_gene: TRBJ1-3
CDR3aa: CASSARQGGGYTF; len: 13; v_gene: TRBV27; j_gene: TRBJ1-2
CDR3aa: CASSFFPGELFF; len: 12; v_gene: TRBV27; j_gene: TRBJ2-2
CDR3aa: CASSYSGGLEQYF; len: 13; v_gene: TRBV6-5; j_gene: TRBJ2-7
CDR3aa: CASSLSYPPRVWEQYF; len: 16; v_gene: TRBV27; j_gene: TRBJ2-7
CDR3aa: CASSSSPGAGSPLHF; len: 15; v_gene: TRBV7-2; j_gene: TRBJ1-6
CDR3aa: CASSQEAYGYTF; len: 12; v_gene: TRBV4-1; j_gene: TRBJ1-2
CDR3aa: CATSDFLSSTDTQYF; len: 15; v_gene: TRBV24-1; j_gene: TRBJ2-3
CDR3aa: CASSFGQGALNEQFF; len: 15; v_gene: TRBV11-3; j_gene: TRBJ2-1
CDR3aa: CASSKVRNTIYF; len: 12; v_gene: TRBV21-1; j_gene: TRBJ1-3
CDR3aa: CASSPSRGYEQYF; len: 13; v_gene: TRBV4-3; j_gene: TRBJ2-7
CDR3aa: CASSIRPKLREKLFF; len: 15; v_gene: TRBV14; j_gene: TRBJ1-4
CDR3aa: CASSQLPGLPIWGTTGELFF; len: 20; v_gene: TRBV5-1; j_gene: TRBJ2-2
CDR3aa: CASKTGVNEQYF; len: 12; v_gene: TRBV12-3/TRBV12-4; j_gene: TRBJ2-7
CDR3aa: CSASYGGEYSPLHF; len: 14; v_gene: TRBV20-1; j_gene: TRBJ1-6
CDR3aa: CASSHVDKAAYEQYF; len: 15; v_gene: TRBV3-1/TRBV3-2; j_gene: TRBJ2-7
CDR3aa: CASSLGGGSDTFF; len: 13; v_gene: TRBV7-2; j_gene: TRBJ1-1
CDR3aa: CASSEAAGDGYTF; len: 13; v_gene: TRBV6-1; j_gene: TRBJ1-2
CDR3aa: CASSQEWRSGQGAFF; len: 15; v_gene: TRBV3-1/TRBV3-2; j_gene: TRBJ1-1
CDR3aa: CASSFNQGLSPLHF; len: 14; v_gene: TRBV27; j_gene: TRBJ1-6